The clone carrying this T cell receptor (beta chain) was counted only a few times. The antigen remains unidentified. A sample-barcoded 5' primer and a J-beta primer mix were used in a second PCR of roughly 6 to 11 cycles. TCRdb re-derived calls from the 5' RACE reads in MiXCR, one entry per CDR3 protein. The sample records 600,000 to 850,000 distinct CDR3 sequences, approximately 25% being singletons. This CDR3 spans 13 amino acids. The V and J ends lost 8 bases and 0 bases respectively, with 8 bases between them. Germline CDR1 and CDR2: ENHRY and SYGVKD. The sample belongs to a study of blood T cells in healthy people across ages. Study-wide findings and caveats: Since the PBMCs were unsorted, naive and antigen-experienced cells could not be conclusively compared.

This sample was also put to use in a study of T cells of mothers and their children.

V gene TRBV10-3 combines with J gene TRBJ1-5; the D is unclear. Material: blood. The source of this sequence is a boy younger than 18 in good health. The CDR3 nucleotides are TGTGCCATCGCCATCGATAGCAATCAGCCCCAGCATTTT. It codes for CAIAIDSNQPQHF.